What follows is one T cell receptor beta chain and its context. Its antigen remains undetermined. No clone much larger than this one lies a single base away; base qualities are absent. Samples from volunteer blood donors who had recovered from COVID-19 were contributed by a second Seattle source. Whole blood was collected in K2EDTA tubes by collaborating institutions according to the institutions' own protocols. For TCRbeta analysis, collaborators shipped samples in one of three forms: frozen whole blood, isolated PBMCs, or DNA extracted from either of those sample types. TCRbeta CDR3 regions were amplified from genomic DNA using the immunoSEQ Assay, a bias-controlled multiplex PCR. The study's processing was this. The number of nucleated cells in each sample was estimated from the amplification of reference gene primers within the assay. To quantify the absolute abundance of each unique TCRbeta CDR3 rearrangement, sequence reads were collapsed and filtered. For each sample, productive Simpson clonality was calculated as the square root of Simpson's diversity index over productive rearrangements. The source is immuneACCESS, and TCRdb retained only in-frame sequences with V and J called. Part of the clones is not carried over; for the studies checked, unresolved V genes explain less than half of this, and the remainder is unexplained. Clone size and V and J calls were adopted from that table, with D and trimming inferred from the DNA. The sample table holds approximately 150,000 clones, of which roughly 86% were seen once. The ten largest clones capture 3% to 4% of the sample.

This entry belongs to a study of blood T cell repertoires in COVID-19 (TCRdb year 2020). In terms of the full investigation: The collaborator samples originated in the United States, Italy and Spain and spanned the acute and convalescent phases of COVID-19. The prospective study material was composed of cDNA or gDNA derived from T cells, B-cell-depleted T cells, or PBMCs. The dataset comprised deeply sampled blood TCRbeta repertoires from subjects exposed to, actively infected with, or recovered from COVID-19. The repertoires were released in a freely available public database intended as a resource for research on the immune response to SARS-CoV-2. The samples were drawn from two sources: the first 160 participants of the ongoing ImmuneRACE study, and over 1,000 subjects contributed by 6 global collaborators. The sample metadata nearly always contained a de-identified subject ID, COVID-19 status, age in years and sex. Where available, HLA class I and class II types were taken from metadata supplied by the sample provider and were not determined by assay-based typing.

Findings and caveats that apply to the study as a whole: How much clinical and demographic metadata was included differed by source and by participant, and the metadata was provided uncurated.

This TCR came from a woman in her sixties or seventies who had recovered from COVID-19. Sequencing used peripheral blood.

The CDR3 protein: CASSERGMETQYF. The sequenced DNA: TGTGCCAGCAGTGAACGGGGGATGGAGACCCAGTACTTC. Recombination joined TRBV2 with TRBJ2-5; a tentative D match to TRBD2 spans 6 bases. V is reduced by 2 bases and J by 5 bases, leaving a spacing of 9 bases between them. The CDR3 sequence holds 13 residues, the cysteine and phenylalanine included. The read is trimmed to its CDR3 DNA, 39 bases read in frame from base 1. CDR1 SNHLY and CDR2 FYNNEI were looked up in the germline V gene.